The text below deals with one T cell receptor beta chain. Trimming removed 3 bases at V and 6 bases at J, with 17 bases between. CDR1 is LNHNV, CDR2 YYDKDF, per germline (reference sequence). The CDR3 is 16 residues long. The source of the sample is a study of OX40 agonist ivuxolimab in advanced cancers. TCRdb keeps only in-frame clones here, not all; method: immunoSEQ multiplex PCR. The table includes about 84,000 clones, 85% to 90% detected once. The J gene is TRBJ1-4, the V gene TRBV15, with D maybe TRBD1 (5 bases). This TCR was sampled from an adult with an advanced solid tumor such as melanoma, head and neck, liver or kidney cancer. This sample comprised CD4+ or CD8+ T cells sorted from blood, obtained in a trial of the OX40 agonist ivuxolimab. The chain's CDR3 is CATSSASGYWYEKLFF. DNA of the CDR3: TGTGCCACCAGCAGCGCCTCAGGGTATTGGTATGAAAAACTGTTTTTT.